Sequencing of this T cell receptor (beta chain) was carried out in a study of shared clonotypes between healthy human individuals. Study conclusions and caveats: It was observed that around 5% of naive CD4 clonotypes were shared across several donors. Blood was the only sampled material, and tissue repertoires likely differ.

Sequenced by immunoSEQ multiplex PCR; TCRdb stores in-frame clones only, minus some. The repertoire has approximately 1.5 million clones, nearly 99% of them found once; the top ten carry roughly 0.42%. About this clone: Its matching antigen is unknown. Additional DNA sequences in this sample encode the identical CDR3.

V was trimmed by 5 bases and J by 2 bases, leaving 10 bases between them. The CDR3 extends over 12 amino acids. Germline V gives CDR1 SQVTM, CDR2 ANQGSEA. Healthy HIV-negative adults with no recent acute infections or vaccinations were recruited as donors. The source material was naive CD4+ T cells sorted from blood. Subset of the sample: CD45RA+ positively selected. This TCR was sampled from a man between 25 and 39 years old in good health. J is TRBJ2-7 and V is TRBV29-1; D might be TRBD1 (6 bases). In DNA form, the CDR3 reads TGCAGCGTTAGGACAGTTACCTACGAGCAGTACTTC. Its translation: CSVRTVTYEQYF.